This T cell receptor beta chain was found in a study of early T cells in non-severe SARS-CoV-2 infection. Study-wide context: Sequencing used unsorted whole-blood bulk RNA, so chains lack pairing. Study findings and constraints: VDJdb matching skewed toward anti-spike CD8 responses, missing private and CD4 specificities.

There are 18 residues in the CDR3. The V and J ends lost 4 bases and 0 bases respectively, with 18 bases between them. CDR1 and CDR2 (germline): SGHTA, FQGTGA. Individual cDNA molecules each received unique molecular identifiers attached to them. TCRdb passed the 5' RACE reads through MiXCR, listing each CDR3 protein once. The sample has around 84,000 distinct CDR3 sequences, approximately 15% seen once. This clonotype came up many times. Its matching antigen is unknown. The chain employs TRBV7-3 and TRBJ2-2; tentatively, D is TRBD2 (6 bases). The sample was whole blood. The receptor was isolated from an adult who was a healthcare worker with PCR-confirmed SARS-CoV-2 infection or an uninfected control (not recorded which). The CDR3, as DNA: TGTGCCAGCAGCTCGCCGGAGGGCATCGGACCGAACACCGGGGAGCTGTTTTTT. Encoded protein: CASSSPEGIGPNTGELFF.